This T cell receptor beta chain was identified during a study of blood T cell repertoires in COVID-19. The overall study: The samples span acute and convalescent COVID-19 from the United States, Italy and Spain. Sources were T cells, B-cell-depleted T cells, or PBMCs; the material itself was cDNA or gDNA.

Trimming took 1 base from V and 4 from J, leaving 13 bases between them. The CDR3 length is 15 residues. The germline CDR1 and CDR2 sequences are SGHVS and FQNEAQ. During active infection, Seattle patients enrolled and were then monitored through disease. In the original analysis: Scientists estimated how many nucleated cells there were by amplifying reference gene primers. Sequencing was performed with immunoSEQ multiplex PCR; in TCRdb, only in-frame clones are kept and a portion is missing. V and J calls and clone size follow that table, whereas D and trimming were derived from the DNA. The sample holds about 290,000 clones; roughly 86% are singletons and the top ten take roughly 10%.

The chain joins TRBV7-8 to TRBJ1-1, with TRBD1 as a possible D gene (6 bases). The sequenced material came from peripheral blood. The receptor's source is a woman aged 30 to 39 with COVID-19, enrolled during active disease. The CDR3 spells CASSLGSRGSTEAFF. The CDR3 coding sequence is TGTGCCAGCAGCTTAGGGTCGAGGGGGAGCACTGAAGCTTTCTTT.